This T cell receptor (beta chain) was retrieved from a study of blood T cell repertoires in COVID-19. CDR1 and CDR2 from the germline V gene are MNHEY and SVGAGI. The CDR3 consists of 13 residues. The assay was immunoSEQ multiplex PCR, and TCRdb's table has in-frame clones only and misses some. The sample includes under 200,000 clones, 76% seen only once; the top ten take roughly 3.5%. A word on this clone: Relative to the germline gene, one junction end is altered; a read error may explain this.

The rearrangement links TRBV6-5 to TRBJ1-1; D unclear. This receptor was identified in a woman aged 80 or older with acute or convalescent COVID-19. The source material was peripheral blood. CDR3 sequence: CAISPSLNTEAFF. CDR3 nucleotides: TGTGCCATCAGTCCGAGTTTGAACACTGAAGCTTTCTTT.